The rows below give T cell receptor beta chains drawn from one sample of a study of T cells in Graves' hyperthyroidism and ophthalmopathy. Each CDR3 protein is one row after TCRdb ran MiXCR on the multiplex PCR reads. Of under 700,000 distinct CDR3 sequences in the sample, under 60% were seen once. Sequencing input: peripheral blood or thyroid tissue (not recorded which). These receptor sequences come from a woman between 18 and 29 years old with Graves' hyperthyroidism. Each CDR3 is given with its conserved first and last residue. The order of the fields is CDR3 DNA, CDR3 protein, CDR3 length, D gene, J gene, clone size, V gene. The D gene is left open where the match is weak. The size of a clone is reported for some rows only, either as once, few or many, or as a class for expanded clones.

DNA: TGTGCCAGCAGCGTTTCGTCTAGTCGCGGTGGGGGGTACGAGCAGTACTTC
CDR3: CASSVSSSRGGGYEQYF
length: 17
D: NA
J: TRBJ2-7
size: NA
V: TRBV9

DNA: TGCGCCAGCAGCTTAAGAGCCGCCGGGACAGGGAGCGGCTACACCTTC
CDR3: CASSLRAAGTGSGYTF
length: 16
D: TRBD1
J: TRBJ1-2
size: few
V: TRBV5-1

DNA: TGCGCCAGCCAATTGGGGGATAACACTGAAGCTTTCTTT
CDR3: CASQLGDNTEAFF
length: 13
D: NA
J: TRBJ1-1
size: NA
V: TRBV5-1

DNA: TGCAGTGCTAGAGATTGGGCTAGCGGGCTCTCCTACGAGCAGTACTTC
CDR3: CSARDWASGLSYEQYF
length: 16
D: TRBD2
J: TRBJ2-7
size: NA
V: TRBV20-1

DNA: TGTGCCAGCAGTGATGAGGAAGAGCAGTACTTC
CDR3: CASSDEEEQYF
length: 11
D: NA
J: TRBJ2-7
size: many
V: TRBV2

DNA: TGTGCCAGCAGTGTACAAGGACTCGTCCGTGGCTACACCTTC
CDR3: CASSVQGLVRGYTF
length: 14
D: NA
J: TRBJ1-2
size: NA
V: TRBV2

DNA: TGCAGTGTACAGGGGAGCAATCAGCCCCAGCATTTT
CDR3: CSVQGSNQPQHF
length: 12
D: TRBD1
J: TRBJ1-5
size: NA
V: TRBV20-1

DNA: TGTGCCAGTAGTGAGGGCCAAGAGACCCAGTACTTC
CDR3: CASSEGQETQYF
length: 12
D: NA
J: TRBJ2-5
size: many
V: TRBV2

DNA: TGTGCCAGCAGTTCCATCTCGGGGGACAGGGGACAGCCCCAGCATTTT
CDR3: CASSSISGDRGQPQHF
length: 16
D: TRBD1
J: TRBJ1-5
size: NA
V: TRBV27

DNA: TGTGCCATCAAGATAGGGAGCTCCTACAATGAGCAGTTCTTC
CDR3: CAIKIGSSYNEQFF
length: 14
D: NA
J: TRBJ2-1
size: NA
V: TRBV10-3

DNA: TGTGCCAGCAGCGGGCGGACAGGGCTTAATGAAAAACTGTTTTTT
CDR3: CASSGRTGLNEKLFF
length: 15
D: TRBD1
J: TRBJ1-4
size: many
V: TRBV7-2

DNA: TGCGCCAGCAGCCAGCACTCGGACTTACAAGAGACCCAGTACTTC
CDR3: CASSQHSDLQETQYF
length: 15
D: NA
J: TRBJ2-5
size: few
V: TRBV10-1

DNA: TGTGCCACCAGCAGAGGGACAGGGGGCATCGGCGAGCAGTACTTC
CDR3: CATSRGTGGIGEQYF
length: 15
D: TRBD1
J: TRBJ2-7
size: NA
V: TRBV15

DNA: TGTGCCACCAGTGATTTGCTGGGCACAGATACGCAGTATTTT
CDR3: CATSDLLGTDTQYF
length: 14
D: NA
J: TRBJ2-3
size: NA
V: TRBV24-1

DNA: TGTGCCAGCAGCGCCGGGACAGGGAGTAATTCACCCCTCCACTTT
CDR3: CASSAGTGSNSPLHF
length: 15
D: TRBD1
J: TRBJ1-6
size: NA
V: TRBV7-9

DNA: TGTGCCACCAGTGAGGGATTCCAAGAGACCCAGTACTTC
CDR3: CATSEGFQETQYF
length: 13
D: NA
J: TRBJ2-5
size: NA
V: TRBV24-1

DNA: TGTGCCAGCAGGCCAGCGGGAGGGGAAGAGACCCAGTACTTC
CDR3: CASRPAGGEETQYF
length: 14
D: TRBD2
J: TRBJ2-5
size: NA
V: TRBV24-1

DNA: TGTGCCAGCAGTCGCGACCTGAACACTGAAGCTTTCTTT
CDR3: CASSRDLNTEAFF
length: 13
D: NA
J: TRBJ1-1
size: many
V: TRBV7-6

DNA: TGTGCCAGCAGCTTAGGGGGTAGCGGGTACTCCTACGAGCAGTACTTC
CDR3: CASSLGGSGYSYEQYF
length: 16
D: NA
J: TRBJ2-7
size: NA
V: TRBV2

DNA: TGCGCCAGCACAGGTGTGAACACTGAAGCTTTCTTT
CDR3: CASTGVNTEAFF
length: 12
D: NA
J: TRBJ1-1
size: NA
V: TRBV5-1

DNA: TGTGCCAGCAGTGAACTCGGGACTAGCGGTTTGGGCTACGAGCAGTACTTC
CDR3: CASSELGTSGLGYEQYF
length: 17
D: TRBD2
J: TRBJ2-7
size: NA
V: TRBV6-1

DNA: TGTGCCAGTAGTGACGACAGGGAGCCGGAAGAGACCCAGTACTTC
CDR3: CASSDDREPEETQYF
length: 15
D: TRBD1
J: TRBJ2-5
size: NA
V: TRBV19

DNA: TGTGCCACCAGTGCTCCGACTAGCGGGGAGCTGTTTTTT
CDR3: CATSAPTSGELFF
length: 13
D: NA
J: TRBJ2-2
size: NA
V: TRBV24-1

DNA: TGTGCCAGCAGTGAAGAGGTACGGGGACAAGCTTTCTTT
CDR3: CASSEEVRGQAFF
length: 13
D: NA
J: TRBJ1-1
size: many
V: TRBV2

DNA: TGCGCCAGCAGCTTGGGAGCTAGCGGCGGGACTGTCTACGAGCAGTACTTC
CDR3: CASSLGASGGTVYEQYF
length: 17
D: TRBD2
J: TRBJ2-7
size: NA
V: TRBV10-2

DNA: TGCAGTGCTAGAGATCCCGGGCAGGGAGACACTGAAGCTTTCTTT
CDR3: CSARDPGQGDTEAFF
length: 15
D: NA
J: TRBJ1-1
size: few
V: TRBV20-1

DNA: TGTGCCAGTAGCGGACAGGTACGAGAGACCCAGTACTTC
CDR3: CASSGQVRETQYF
length: 13
D: TRBD1
J: TRBJ2-5
size: many
V: TRBV19

DNA: TGTGCCAGCAGCGTAGGTCCGGGGTCTGGAAACACCATATATTTT
CDR3: CASSVGPGSGNTIYF
length: 15
D: NA
J: TRBJ1-3
size: few
V: TRBV9

DNA: TGTGCCAGCAGCCGCGGTTGGTCGACTAGCGGGAGTACCTACGAGCAGTACTTC
CDR3: CASSRGWSTSGSTYEQYF
length: 18
D: TRBD2
J: TRBJ2-7
size: once
V: TRBV4-2

DNA: TGTGCCAGCAGCCAACACGGACTGTATCAAGAGACCCAGTACTTC
CDR3: CASSQHGLYQETQYF
length: 15
D: NA
J: TRBJ2-5
size: few
V: TRBV3-1

DNA: TGTGCCAGCAACTTACGAGGGGGCGAGTATGGCTACACCTTC
CDR3: CASNLRGGEYGYTF
length: 14
D: TRBD1
J: TRBJ1-2
size: NA
V: TRBV7-9

DNA: TGCAGTGCTAAAGGGCCCCACGATTACGAGCAGTACTTC
CDR3: CSAKGPHDYEQYF
length: 13
D: NA
J: TRBJ2-7
size: NA
V: TRBV20-1

DNA: TGCAGCGTTGAACGGGCGGAGTACAATGAAGCTTTCTTT
CDR3: CSVERAEYNEAFF
length: 13
D: NA
J: TRBJ1-1
size: NA
V: TRBV29-1

DNA: TGTGCCACCAGCAGTTTTACTTTAGCGAGGGCCGGGGAGCTGTTTTTT
CDR3: CATSSFTLARAGELFF
length: 16
D: NA
J: TRBJ2-2
size: NA
V: TRBV15

DNA: TGCAGTGCTAGCAACCAGGGGAACTATGGCTACACCTTC
CDR3: CSASNQGNYGYTF
length: 13
D: NA
J: TRBJ1-2
size: NA
V: TRBV20-1

DNA: TGTGCCAGCAGGACAGGGACCCGCGAGGAGACCCAGTACTTC
CDR3: CASRTGTREETQYF
length: 14
D: TRBD1
J: TRBJ2-5
size: NA
V: TRBV5-4

DNA: TGCAGTGCCACCGGGACGGGACAGGACCTCTACGAGCAGTACTTC
CDR3: CSATGTGQDLYEQYF
length: 15
D: TRBD1
J: TRBJ2-7
size: NA
V: TRBV20-1

DNA: TGTGCCATCAGTCAGGGAAGTGAAAAACTGTTTTTT
CDR3: CAISQGSEKLFF
length: 12
D: NA
J: TRBJ1-4
size: many
V: TRBV10-3